The clone carrying this T cell receptor (beta chain) was counted ten times or more. The entry originates in a study of T cells in Graves' hyperthyroidism and ophthalmopathy. Amplified TCR beta CDR3 regions derived from RNA transcripts. The TCR CDR3 first-round RT-PCR relied on the HTBI primer set. Via MiXCR, TCRdb re-called the multiplex PCR reads, giving one row per CDR3 protein. The sample has 200,000 to 300,000 distinct CDR3 sequences, approximately 23% seen once; the top ten hold about a third. Looked up from germline, CDR1 is LGHNA and CDR2 is YNFKEQ. The CDR3 extends over 18 amino acids. Trimming took 3 bases from V and 3 from J; bases not matched to a gene: 16. A Clinical Activity Score of at least 3, a NOSPECS grade of at least 4 and a duration under 3 months were recorded in the ophthalmopathy patients. Clinical symptoms, serum thyroxine, TRAb, thyroid ultrasound and orbital computed tomography informed diagnoses.

Source material: blood. The chain couples TRBV4-2 to TRBJ1-2; the match to TRBD1 covers 7 bases. The sequence derives from a woman between 35 and 50 years old with Graves' ophthalmopathy. The CDR3 DNA follows: TGTGCCAGCAGCCAGAAGGTGGGGACAGATCCTTGGGACTATGGCTACACCTTC. It is translated as CASSQKVGTDPWDYGYTF.